A selection of T cell receptor beta chains follows, all from one sample in a study of CD8 T cells in ankylosing spondylitis. From the 5' RACE reads, TCRdb called clonotypes with MiXCR, one entry per CDR3 protein. The sample shows some 700,000 distinct CDR3 sequences, 15% to 20% of them seen only once. The source material was blood, either unsorted or a sorted T cell fraction (not recorded which). All receptors come from a male donor with ankylosing spondylitis. Each CDR3 is given without its conserved first and last residue. The order of the fields is V gene, CDR3 protein.

v_gene: TRBV5-1; CDR3aa: ASSLAVDSKNIQY
v_gene: TRBV5-1; CDR3aa: ASSLAGSGEKLF
v_gene: TRBV7-9; CDR3aa: ASSFLFGTGLAYEQF
v_gene: TRBV7-2; CDR3aa: ASSLASGDYGYT
v_gene: TRBV6-5; CDR3aa: ASSYSSSYEQY
v_gene: TRBV11-1; CDR3aa: ASSLREANYGYT
v_gene: TRBV4-3; CDR3aa: ASSQDNRGDNEQF
v_gene: TRBV9; CDR3aa: ASSVGEGGIYYEQY
v_gene: TRBV29-1; CDR3aa: SARDPAINEQF
v_gene: TRBV5-6; CDR3aa: ASSSPIAGVNEQF
v_gene: TRBV11-3; CDR3aa: ASSPPLAGESYNEQF
v_gene: TRBV20-1; CDR3aa: SASGNTEAF
v_gene: TRBV4-2; CDR3aa: ASSQTAEGSYNEQF
v_gene: TRBV12-3/TRBV12-4; CDR3aa: ASSGGWGTDTQY
v_gene: TRBV7-2; CDR3aa: ASSLAMGHLTSGRPYEQY
v_gene: TRBV6-1; CDR3aa: ASTLRQGNTGELF
v_gene: TRBV3-1; CDR3aa: ASSQETVWRKTAGNTIY
v_gene: TRBV4-2; CDR3aa: ASSQGQGLIYNEQF
v_gene: TRBV5-1; CDR3aa: ASSHIGGAKAYEQY
v_gene: TRBV10-3; CDR3aa: AISEGERMNTEAF
v_gene: TRBV5-1; CDR3aa: ASNVDRGNTEAF
v_gene: TRBV5-1; CDR3aa: ASSRGTMGYNEQF
v_gene: TRBV9; CDR3aa: ASSLTTAGWGDRGANVLT
v_gene: TRBV7-2; CDR3aa: ASSLSPDLGVDTQY
v_gene: TRBV29-1; CDR3aa: SVVTGPYTEAF
v_gene: TRBV12-3/TRBV12-4; CDR3aa: ASTKGQGSNEQF
v_gene: TRBV7-9; CDR3aa: ASSLDRAGNEQY
v_gene: TRBV2; CDR3aa: ASSRLQETQY
v_gene: TRBV15; CDR3aa: ATHRAEGSEQF
v_gene: TRBV9; CDR3aa: ASSVARGGNPYGYT
v_gene: TRBV2; CDR3aa: ASSPGTGGLGAF
v_gene: TRBV20-1; CDR3aa: SATRPKMGQGAPEQF
v_gene: TRBV27; CDR3aa: ASSPDPEWDGYT
v_gene: TRBV5-1; CDR3aa: ASSLGVENTEAF
v_gene: TRBV5-1; CDR3aa: ASSLAPDNKPYEQY
v_gene: TRBV12-3/TRBV12-4; CDR3aa: ASSSTRDRGRSSYNEQF
v_gene: TRBV24-1; CDR3aa: ATSDSRRQQETQY
v_gene: TRBV14; CDR3aa: ASSQAGGNQPQH
v_gene: TRBV7-6; CDR3aa: ASSLPSGGPSTDTQY
v_gene: TRBV6-1; CDR3aa: ASRDLLGGIEQY
v_gene: TRBV24-1; CDR3aa: ATSDLRVRTDTQY
v_gene: TRBV5-1; CDR3aa: ASSLGYTGGGTEAF
v_gene: TRBV21-1; CDR3aa: ASSTQRGRSF
v_gene: TRBV6-1; CDR3aa: ASSVVDGSYTQY
v_gene: TRBV18; CDR3aa: ASSPLAGWGLDNEQF
v_gene: TRBV7-6; CDR3aa: ASSLQGDYEQY